The 30 T cell receptor beta chains below all came from one sample that was sequenced in a study of OX40 agonist ivuxolimab in advanced cancers. Generated by immunoSEQ multiplex PCR, the TCRdb table keeps only in-frame clones and is missing some. This sample has 65,000 to 95,000 clones, with 65% to 85% found just once. The specimen was CD4+ or CD8+ T cells sorted from blood, collected in a trial of the OX40 agonist ivuxolimab. These receptors all stem from an adult with an advanced solid tumor such as melanoma, head and neck, liver or kidney cancer.

The rearrangement joins TRBV4-2 to TRBJ2-3, with D unresolved. Trimming removed 0 bases from V and 1 base from J, with 11 bases in between. CDR1 LGHNA and CDR2 YNFKEQ come from the germline V gene. This CDR3 is built from 16 residues. CDR3 in amino acids: CASSQDFGRRTDTQYF. The DNA for the CDR3 is TGTGCCAGCAGCCAAGACTTCGGGCGGCGCACAGATACGCAGTATTTT.

V usage is TRBV15 and J usage is TRBJ1-4; unclear D gene. V was pared by 3 bases and J by 5 bases, with 10 bases between. The CDR3 has 14 amino acids. Germline CDR1 LNHNV, CDR2 YYDKDF (reference sequence). The CDR3 sequence is CATSRSITNEKLFF. CDR3 bases: TGTGCCACCAGCAGGAGTATTACGAATGAAAAACTGTTTTTT. Filled out from reference TRBV15 and TRBJ1-4, the complete variable domain reads DAMVIQNPRYQVTQFGKPVTLSCSQTLNHNVMYWYQQKSSQAPKLLFHYYDKDFNNEADTPDNFQSRRPNTSFCFLDIRSPGLGDTAMYLCATSRSITNEKLFFGSGTQLSVL.

This sequence joins TRBV28 and TRBJ1-6, with TRBD1 as a possible D gene (6 bases). V shed 10 bases and J shed 8 bases, with 15 bases lying between them. The germline gives CDR1 MDHEN, CDR2 SYDVKM. This CDR3 is built from 13 residues. The CDR3 loop is CATVSSGDSPLHF. In nucleotides, the CDR3 is TGTGCCACCGTGTCGTCAGGGGATTCACCCCTCCACTTT.

The chain is built from TRBV28 and TRBJ2-7; 9 positions match TRBD1. From germline, CDR1 is MDHEN and CDR2 SYDVKM. The length of the CDR3 is 15 residues. Unmatched junction bases numbered 7, after V lost 3 bases and J lost 4 bases. The CDR3 bases are TGTGCCAGCAGTTTGTCGGACAGGGGTTTGTACGAGCAGTACTTC. It translates to CASSLSDRGLYEQYF.

The chain employs TRBV5-1 and TRBJ2-1; 9 nucleotides line up with TRBD1. V shed 4 bases and J 4 bases; nucleotides not matched to a gene: 9. CDR3 size: 16 residues. Germline V gene lookup returns CDR1 SGHRS and CDR2 YFSETQ. Written as DNA, the CDR3 is TGCGCCAGCAGCCTACAGGGGGCTACCAATTACAATGAGCAGTTCTTC. Translation: CASSLQGATNYNEQFF.

The gene calls are TRBV11-3 and TRBJ2-1, with 10 bases that match TRBD2. V lost 6 bases to trimming and J lost 0 bases; unmatched junction nucleotides: 5. The length of the CDR3 is 16 residues. Germline lookup yields CDR1 SGHNT and CDR2 YENEEA. This chain's CDR3 is CASSQKREGSYNEQFF. The CDR3 DNA sequence: TGTGCCAGCAGTCAAAAGCGGGAGGGCTCCTACAATGAGCAGTTCTTC.

This clone was counted a few times. The chain combines TRBV18 with TRBJ2-7, with 10 bases matching TRBD1. Losses at the gene ends were 3 bases for V and 4 bases for J; bases not matched to a gene: 6. Germline values: CDR1 KGHSH, CDR2 LQKENI. The CDR3 loop spans 15 amino acids. The CDR3 spells CASSPGQGVGYEQYF. The CDR3 DNA sequence: TGTGCCAGCTCACCCGGACAGGGGGTCGGATACGAGCAGTACTTC.

CDR3 sequence (DNA): TGTGCCAGCAGCCCGAGACAGGCTACCTACGAGCAGTACTTC. Protein sequence: CASSPRQATYEQYF. This rearrangement joins TRBV7-8 to TRBJ2-7; TRBD1 is a possible D gene (6 bases). CDR3 length: 14 amino acids. Deletions cut 5 bases from V and 2 bases from J, with 13 bases between. CDR1 and CDR2 from the germline V gene are SGHVS and FQNEAQ.

The chain combines TRBV5-1 with TRBJ2-1; TRBD2 agrees at 8 bases. Germline lookup yields CDR1 SGHRS and CDR2 YFSETQ. The CDR3 spans 15 residues. V lost 0 bases and J lost 7; bases outside the gene matches: 6. Here the CDR3 DNA reads TGCGCCAGCAGCTTGGCGGGAGGGAGGAATAATGAGCAGTTCTTC. Its translation: CASSLAGGRNNEQFF.

This sequence joins TRBV19 and TRBJ2-2; tentative D call: TRBD1 (7 bases). Per germline, CDR1 LNHDA and CDR2 SQIVND (reference sequence). This CDR3 spans 14 amino acids. With 6 bases removed from V and 4 bases from J, the gap between germline ends came to 12 bases. The CDR3 region is CASRAGGSTGELFF. For the CDR3, the DNA is TGTGCCAGTAGGGCAGGGGGGAGCACCGGGGAGCTGTTTTTT.

The count of this clone is one. The chain has TRBV6-1 and TRBJ2-7; a weak D match, TRBD2 (5 bases). V lost 2 bases and J 4 bases, leaving 15 bases between the germline ends. Per germline, CDR1 MNHNS and CDR2 SASEGT. There are 15 residues in the CDR3. The CDR3 region has the DNA TGTGCCAGCAGTGAACAGGAGGTTATGAGGTACGAGCAGTACTTC. It codes for CASSEQEVMRYEQYF.

V is TRBV5-1 and J is TRBJ2-1; tentative D call: TRBD2 (6 bases). Germline V gene sequence: CDR1 SGHRS, CDR2 YFSETQ. Trimming stripped 0 bases from V and 4 bases from J, with 14 bases between. This CDR3 has 16 residues. The CDR3 sequence: CASSLDMGGRYNEQFF. CDR3 bases: TGCGCCAGCAGCTTGGATATGGGGGGTAGATACAATGAGCAGTTCTTC.

The CDR3 DNA sequence: TGTGCCTGGAGCCTCTCGGGAGGGGGAAACACCATATATTTT. The encoded protein is CAWSLSGGGNTIYF. The chain carries TRBV30 and TRBJ1-3; no firm D call. Germline CDR1 GTSNPN, CDR2 SVGIG (reference sequence). With 3 bases removed from V and 4 bases from J, the gap between germline ends came to 13 bases. CDR3 length: 14 amino acids.

The chain has TRBV29-1 and TRBJ1-2; D is undetermined. The CDR3 totals 11 residues. From germline, CDR1 is SQVTM and CDR2 ANQGSEA. V lost 7 bases and J lost 5, with 11 bases in between. The CDR3 DNA reads TGCAGCGCCTCGGACGGGTATGGCTACACCTTC. Protein sequence: CSASDGYGYTF.

The chain carries TRBV5-8 and TRBJ2-7, with TRBD1 identical over 7 bases. Unmatched junction bases numbered 9, after V lost 4 bases and J lost 5 bases. This CDR3 has 14 amino acids. The germline CDR1 and CDR2 sequences are SGHTS and YDEGEE. The CDR3 DNA sequence: TGTGCCAGCAGCCTAAAGACAGGGTTACACGAGCAGTACTTC. Protein product: CASSLKTGLHEQYF.

V is TRBV4-3 and J is TRBJ1-1; D call uncertain. This CDR3 is built from 14 residues. Germline values: CDR1 LGHNA, CDR2 YSLEER. V lost 0 bases and J 10 bases, leaving 15 bases between the germline ends. The CDR3 coding sequence is TGCGCCAGCAGCCAAGAAGGGAACGGCGGTGGAGCTTTCTTT. Residues: CASSQEGNGGGAFF.

The chain is built from TRBV10-3 and TRBJ2-7; 13 nucleotides align to TRBD2. This CDR3 spans 14 amino acids. Germline-derived CDR1 and CDR2 are ENHRY and SYGVKD. V shed 7 bases and J 5 bases; nucleotides not matched to a gene: 5. CDR3 protein: CAITRTSGRDEQYF. Here the CDR3 DNA reads TGTGCCATCACCCGGACTAGCGGGAGAGACGAGCAGTACTTC.

The V and J genes are TRBV5-5 and TRBJ1-1; possibly TRBD1 for D (5 bases). V was clipped by 4 bases and J by 2 bases, with 12 bases between them. Germline lookup yields CDR1 SGHKS and CDR2 YYEKEE (reference sequence). The CDR3 is 14 residues long. CDR3 sequence (DNA): TGTGCCAGCAGCCGGGGGATAGCAAACACTGAAGCTTTCTTT. It translates to CASSRGIANTEAFF.

This chain links TRBV7-9 with TRBJ2-7, with 8 positions matching TRBD1. With V trimmed by 5 bases and J by 7 bases, 13 bases remained unmatched. The CDR3 is 15 amino acids. The germline gives CDR1 SEHNR, CDR2 FQNEAQ (reference sequence). The CDR3 nucleotides are TGTGCCAGCAGCCCAGGTGGGACAGGAGATCGGGAGCAGTACTTC. Amino acids: CASSPGGTGDREQYF.

The chain recombines TRBV29-1 with TRBJ1-1; no reliable D call. This CDR3 has 14 amino acids. V was clipped by 3 bases and J by 5 bases, with 16 bases between them. Germline CDR1 and CDR2: SQVTM and ANQGSEA. CDR3 sequence (DNA): TGCAGCGTTGACTTCGACGGGGTTGGGACTGAAGCTTTCTTT. Its translation is CSVDFDGVGTEAFF. The variable domain in full, completed from reference TRBV29-1 and TRBJ1-1, reads SAVISQKPSRDICQRGTSLTIQCQVDSQVTMMFWYRQQPGQSLTLIATANQGSEATYESGFVIDKFPISRPNLTFSTLTVSNMSPEDSSIYLCSVDFDGVGTEAFFGQGTRLTVV.

J is TRBJ1-2 and V is TRBV5-5, with a possible D match to TRBD1 (5 bases). The CDR3 is 15 amino acids. V lost 2 bases to trimming and J lost 0 bases, with 11 bases between them. Germline V gene data show CDR1 as SGHKS and CDR2 as YYEKEE (reference sequence). The CDR3 reads CASSFRDYTNYGYTF. In DNA, the CDR3 is TGTGCCAGCAGCTTTCGGGACTACACTAACTATGGCTACACCTTC.

The chain uses TRBV18 and TRBJ2-7; no clear D gene. CDR3 length: 14 residues. V dropped 3 bases and J dropped 4 bases, with 13 bases sitting between them. From germline, CDR1 is KGHSH and CDR2 LQKENI. The CDR3 here is CASSPSRAGYEQYF. Here the CDR3 DNA reads TGTGCCAGCTCACCTAGTCGGGCAGGATACGAGCAGTACTTC.

This sequence joins TRBV7-3 and TRBJ1-1, with 9 bases identical to TRBD1. The CDR3 is made up of 17 amino acids. The V and J ends lost 2 bases and 4 bases, in that order; junction bases with no gene match: 11. Looked up from germline, CDR1 is SGHTA and CDR2 is FQGTGA. CDR3 in amino acids: CASSLAPLGQGVTEAFF. Here the CDR3 DNA reads TGTGCCAGCAGCTTAGCCCCCCTGGGACAGGGAGTCACTGAAGCTTTCTTT.

V is TRBV28 and J is TRBJ1-5; D uncertain. V dropped 4 bases and J dropped 2 bases, with 3 bases sitting between them. Germline V CDR1 and CDR2: MDHEN, SYDVKM. The CDR3 totals 12 residues. The CDR3 protein is CASSWGNQPQHF. The CDR3 nucleotides are TGTGCCAGCAGTTGGGGCAATCAGCCCCAGCATTTT.

The CDR3 sequence: CASSEVIEGQPQHF. In nucleotides, the CDR3 is TGCGCCAGCAGTGAGGTTATAGAAGGTCAGCCCCAGCATTTT. The rearrangement uses TRBV10-2 and TRBJ1-5; D unclear. Trimming pared 2 bases from V and 6 bases from J, leaving 11 bases between. This CDR3 spans 14 amino acids. Per germline, CDR1 WSHSY and CDR2 SAAADI.

The rearrangement uses TRBV30 and TRBJ1-1, with TRBD1 matching 11 bases. Per the germline V gene, CDR1 is GTSNPN and CDR2 is SVGIG (reference sequence). After removal of 3 bases from V and 3 bases from J, the junction contained 3 bases not matched to a gene. The CDR3 has 14 amino acids. This CDR3 is CAWRRTGGYTEAFF. The DNA for the CDR3 is TGTGCCTGGAGGCGGACAGGGGGCTACACTGAAGCTTTCTTT.

The chain employs TRBV11-3 and TRBJ2-2, with TRBD2 matching 8 bases. V lost 1 base to trimming and J lost 4 bases; unmatched junction nucleotides: 5. The CDR3 is made up of 16 amino acids. Looked up from germline, CDR1 is SGHNT and CDR2 is YENEEA. In nucleotides, the CDR3 is TGTGCCAGCAGCTTAGGAGGCGGGAGGAGCACCGGGGAGCTGTTTTTT. Protein sequence: CASSLGGGRSTGELFF. The whole variable domain, filled in from reference TRBV11-3 and TRBJ2-2, reads EAGVVQSPRYKIIEKKQPVAFWCNPISGHNTLYWYLQNLGQGPELLIRYENEEAVDDSQLPKDRFSAERLKGVDSTLKIQPAELGDSAVYLCASSLGGGRSTGELFFGEGSRLTVL.

The CDR3 DNA follows: TGTGCCAGCAGCTTAGCGGATAAGGGCTGGGAGGCCGGGGAGCTGTTTTTT. Its protein product is CASSLADKGWEAGELFF. This sequence joins TRBV7-8 and TRBJ2-2, with a tentative D call TRBD2 (6 bases). CDR1 and CDR2 from the germline V gene are SGHVS and FQNEAQ. The CDR3 extends over 17 amino acids. V was trimmed by 0 bases and J by 6 bases, leaving 17 bases between them.

This rearrangement joins TRBV19 to TRBJ2-1, with TRBD2 matching 9 bases. This CDR3 has 17 residues. J was trimmed by 4 bases and V by 5 bases; bases with no gene match: 12. CDR1 and CDR2 from the germline V gene are LNHDA and SQIVND (reference sequence). CDR3 sequence reads: CASSLKWGLAGYNEQFF. The DNA for the CDR3 is TGTGCCAGTAGTCTCAAATGGGGGCTAGCGGGATACAATGAGCAGTTCTTC.

A few counts support this clone. The rearrangement links TRBV7-2 to TRBJ2-7; D might be TRBD2 (5 bases). Germline loops: CDR1 SGHTA, CDR2 FQGNSA. The CDR3 runs to 15 residues. Trimming pared 2 bases from V and 2 bases from J, leaving 13 bases between. The CDR3 region has the DNA TGTGCCAGCAGCTTAAATCCGGGGATACCCTACGAGCAGTACTTC. Translating gives CASSLNPGIPYEQYF.